This is a list of T cell receptor beta chains from one sample in a study of T cells after yellow fever vaccination. TCRdb analysed the 5' RACE reads with MiXCR anew, one entry per CDR3 protein. The repertoire holds about 230,000 distinct CDR3 sequences, with around 6.7% as singletons. Sequencing was performed on CD4+ T cells sorted from PBMCs, taken on the day of the yellow fever booster vaccination. These receptors came from a man under 40 who received the YFV17D yellow fever vaccine. Each CDR3 is given with its conserved first and last residue. The order of the fields is D gene, clone size, J gene, V gene, CDR3 DNA, CDR3 protein. A D gene is named only where the DNA matches it firmly. Expanded clones get a size class; other rows say once, few or many, or leave the size out.

NA many TRBJ2-7 TRBV14 TGTGCCAGCAGCCAAGGGTTCAACTCGGTTGGCTCCTACGAGCAGTACTTC CASSQGFNSVGSYEQYF
TRBD2 many TRBJ2-1 TRBV7-3 TGTGCCAGCAGCCAAGCGGGAGGGATGAACAATGAGCAGTTCTTC CASSQAGGMNNEQFF
TRBD1 many TRBJ1-2 TRBV5-1 TGCGCCAGCAGCTTGGCCGGGACAGACCTCAACTATGGCTACACCTTC CASSLAGTDLNYGYTF
TRBD2 NA TRBJ2-1 TRBV20-1 TGCAGTGCTAGGGGACTAGCGGGTCGAGAGTACAATGAGCAGTTCTTC CSARGLAGREYNEQFF
TRBD1 many TRBJ1-2 TRBV24-1 TGTGCCACTAGTCGGGACAGCTACTATGGCTACACCTTC CATSRDSYYGYTF
TRBD2 NA TRBJ2-1 TRBV7-6 TGTGCCAGCAGCTTAATGTCGGGCGGGAGGGCCGGCAATGAGCAGTTCTTC CASSLMSGGRAGNEQFF
TRBD2 many TRBJ2-1 TRBV5-1 TGCGCCCGCAACCTGATAGCGGGAGTCAGTGAGCAGTTCTTC CARNLIAGVSEQFF
NA few TRBJ1-1 TRBV6-6 TGTGCCACCGAACGGGGAGTTGGCACTGAAGCTTTCTTT CATERGVGTEAFF
NA NA TRBJ2-2 TRBV5-1 TGCGCCAGCAGCTTGTTCCTGAACACCGGGGAGCTGTTTTTT CASSLFLNTGELFF
TRBD2 few TRBJ2-2 TRBV4-3 TGCGCCAGCAGCCTTACTAGCGGCCACACCGGGGAGCTGTTTTTT CASSLTSGHTGELFF
NA many TRBJ2-7 TRBV5-1 TGCGCCAGCAGCTTGGTTCAGCGCCCGTCCGAGCAGTACTTC CASSLVQRPSEQYF